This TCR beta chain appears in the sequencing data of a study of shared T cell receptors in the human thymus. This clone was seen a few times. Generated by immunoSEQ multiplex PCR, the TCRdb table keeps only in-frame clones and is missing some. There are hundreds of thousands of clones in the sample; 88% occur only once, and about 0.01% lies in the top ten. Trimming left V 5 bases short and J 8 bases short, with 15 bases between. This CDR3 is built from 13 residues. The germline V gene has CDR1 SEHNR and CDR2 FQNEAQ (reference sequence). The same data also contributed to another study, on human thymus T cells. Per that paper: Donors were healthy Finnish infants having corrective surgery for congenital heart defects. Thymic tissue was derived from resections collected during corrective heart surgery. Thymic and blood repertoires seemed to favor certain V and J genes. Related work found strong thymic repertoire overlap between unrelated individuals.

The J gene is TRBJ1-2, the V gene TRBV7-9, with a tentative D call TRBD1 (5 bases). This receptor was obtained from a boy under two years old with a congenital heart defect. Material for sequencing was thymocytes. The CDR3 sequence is CASSHRDSTGYTF. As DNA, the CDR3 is TGTGCCAGCAGCCATCGGGACTCCACCGGCTACACCTTC.